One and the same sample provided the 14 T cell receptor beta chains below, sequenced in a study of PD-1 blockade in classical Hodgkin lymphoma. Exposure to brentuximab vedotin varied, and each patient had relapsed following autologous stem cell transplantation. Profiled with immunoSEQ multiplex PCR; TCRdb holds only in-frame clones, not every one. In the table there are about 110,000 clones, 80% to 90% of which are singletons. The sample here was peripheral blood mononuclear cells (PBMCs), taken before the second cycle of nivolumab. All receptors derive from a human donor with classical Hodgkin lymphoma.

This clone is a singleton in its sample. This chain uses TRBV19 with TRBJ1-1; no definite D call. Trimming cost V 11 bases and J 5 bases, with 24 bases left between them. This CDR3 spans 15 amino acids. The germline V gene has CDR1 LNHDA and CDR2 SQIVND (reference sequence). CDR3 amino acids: CASRERAEVGTEAFF. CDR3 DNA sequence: TGTGCCTCGCGTGAGAGGGCGGAGGTTGGGACTGAAGCTTTCTTT.

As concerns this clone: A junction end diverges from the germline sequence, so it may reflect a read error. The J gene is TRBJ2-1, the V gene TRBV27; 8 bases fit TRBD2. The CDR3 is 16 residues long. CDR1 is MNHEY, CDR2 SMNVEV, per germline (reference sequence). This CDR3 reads CASSLSDQRESNEQFF. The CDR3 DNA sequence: TGTGCCAGCAGTCTATCCGACCAGCGGGAGAGCAATGAGCAGTTCTTC.

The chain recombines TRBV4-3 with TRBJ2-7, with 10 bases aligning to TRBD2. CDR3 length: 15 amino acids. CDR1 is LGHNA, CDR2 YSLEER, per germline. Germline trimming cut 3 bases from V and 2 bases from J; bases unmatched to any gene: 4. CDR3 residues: CASSHASGSPYEQYF. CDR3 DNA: TGCGCCAGCAGCCATGCTAGCGGGAGCCCCTACGAGCAGTACTTC.

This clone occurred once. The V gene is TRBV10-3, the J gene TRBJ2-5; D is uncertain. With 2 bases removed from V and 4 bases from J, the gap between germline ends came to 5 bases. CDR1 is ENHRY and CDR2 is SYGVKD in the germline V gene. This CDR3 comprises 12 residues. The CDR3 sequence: CAISEALETQYF. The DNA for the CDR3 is TGTGCCATCAGTGAGGCGTTAGAGACCCAGTACTTC.

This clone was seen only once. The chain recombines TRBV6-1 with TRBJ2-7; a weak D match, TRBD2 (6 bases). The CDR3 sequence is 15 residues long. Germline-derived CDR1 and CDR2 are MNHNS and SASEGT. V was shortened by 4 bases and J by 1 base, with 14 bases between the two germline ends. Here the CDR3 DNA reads TGTGCCAGCAGTGTACGAGCGGAGGGATCCTACGAGCAGTACTTC. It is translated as CASSVRAEGSYEQYF.

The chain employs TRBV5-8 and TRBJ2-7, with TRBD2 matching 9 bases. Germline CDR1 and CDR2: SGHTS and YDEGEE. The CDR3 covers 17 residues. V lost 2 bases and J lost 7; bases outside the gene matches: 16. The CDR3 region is CASSLTVVIAGVGEQYF. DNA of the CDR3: TGTGCCAGCAGCTTAACCGTCGTAATAGCGGGAGTGGGTGAGCAGTACTTC.

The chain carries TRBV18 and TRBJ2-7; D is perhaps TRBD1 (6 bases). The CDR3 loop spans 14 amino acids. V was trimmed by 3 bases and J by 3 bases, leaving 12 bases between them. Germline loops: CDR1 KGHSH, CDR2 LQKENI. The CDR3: CASSPGHSFYEQYF. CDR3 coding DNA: TGTGCCAGCTCACCGGGACACTCCTTCTACGAGCAGTACTTC.

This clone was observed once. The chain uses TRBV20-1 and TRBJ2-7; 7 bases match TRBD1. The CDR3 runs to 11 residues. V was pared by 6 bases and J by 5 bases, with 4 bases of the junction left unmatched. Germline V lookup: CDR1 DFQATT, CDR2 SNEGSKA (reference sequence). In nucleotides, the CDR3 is TGCAGTGCCTATGACAGGGACGAGCAGTACTTC. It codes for CSAYDRDEQYF.

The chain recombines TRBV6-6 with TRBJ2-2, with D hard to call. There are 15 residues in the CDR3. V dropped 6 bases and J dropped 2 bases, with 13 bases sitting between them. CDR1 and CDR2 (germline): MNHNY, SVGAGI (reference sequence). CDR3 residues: CASRAMEANTGELFF. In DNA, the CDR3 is TGTGCCAGCAGGGCTATGGAAGCTAACACCGGGGAGCTGTTTTTT.

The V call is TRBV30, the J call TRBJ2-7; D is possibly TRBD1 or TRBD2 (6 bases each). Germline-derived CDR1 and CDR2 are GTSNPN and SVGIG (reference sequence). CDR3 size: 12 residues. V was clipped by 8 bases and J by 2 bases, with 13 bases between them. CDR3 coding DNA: TGTGCCGGAGGGGACACCCCCTACGAGCAGTACTTC. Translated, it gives CAGGDTPYEQYF.

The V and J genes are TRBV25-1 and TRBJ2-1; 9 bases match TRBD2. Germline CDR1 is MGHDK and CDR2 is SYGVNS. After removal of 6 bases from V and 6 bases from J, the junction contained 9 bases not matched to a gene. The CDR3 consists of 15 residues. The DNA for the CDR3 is TGTGCCAGCAGCCAACTAGCGGGTATAGGCAATGAGCAGTTCTTC. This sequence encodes CASSQLAGIGNEQFF.

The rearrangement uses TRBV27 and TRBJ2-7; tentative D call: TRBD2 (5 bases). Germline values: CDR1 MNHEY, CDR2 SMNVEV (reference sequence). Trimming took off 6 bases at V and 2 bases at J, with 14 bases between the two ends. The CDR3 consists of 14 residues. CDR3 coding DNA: TGTGCCAGCAGCACAAGTGGAGGACCCTACGAGCAGTACTTC. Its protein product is CASSTSGGPYEQYF.

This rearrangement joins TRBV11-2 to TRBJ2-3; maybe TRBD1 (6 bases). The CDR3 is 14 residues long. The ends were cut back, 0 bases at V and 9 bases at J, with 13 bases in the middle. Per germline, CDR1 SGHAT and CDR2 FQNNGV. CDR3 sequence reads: CASSLDQGNPTQYF. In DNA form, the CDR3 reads TGTGCCAGCAGCTTAGATCAGGGGAACCCGACGCAGTATTTT.

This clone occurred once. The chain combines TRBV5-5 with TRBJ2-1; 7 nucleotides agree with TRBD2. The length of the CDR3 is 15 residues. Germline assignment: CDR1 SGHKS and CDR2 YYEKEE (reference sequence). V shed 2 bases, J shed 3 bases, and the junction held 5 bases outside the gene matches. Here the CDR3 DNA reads TGTGCCAGCAGCTTAGAGCGGGGTTACTACAATGAGCAGTTCTTC. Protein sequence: CASSLERGYYNEQFF.